This entry lists 22 T cell receptor beta chains sequenced from one sample in a study of CD8 T cells in ankylosing spondylitis. One entry per CDR3 protein results from TCRdb running MiXCR on the 5' RACE reads. The sample has about 89,000 distinct CDR3 sequences, around 25% seen once. Sequencing used blood, either unsorted or a sorted T cell fraction (not recorded which). Receptors were obtained from a male donor with ankylosing spondylitis or in good health (not recorded which).

This clonotype was counted many times. The chain carries TRBV20-1 and TRBJ2-1; 7 nucleotides agree with TRBD1. This CDR3 region has 11 residues. With 6 bases clipped from V and 8 bases from J, the junction kept 4 bases outside the gene matches. Per the germline V gene, CDR1 is DFQATT and CDR2 is SNEGSKA (reference sequence). The CDR3 protein is CSAYQGDEQFF. The CDR3 DNA is TGCAGTGCATATCAGGGGGATGAGCAGTTCTTC.

The J gene is TRBJ1-4, the V gene TRBV7-9; a possible D gene is TRBD1 (6 bases). Germline V CDR1 and CDR2: SEHNR, FQNEAQ (reference sequence). V was clipped by 2 bases and J by 8 bases, with 21 bases between them. The CDR3 covers 17 residues. The DNA of the CDR3 is TGTGCCAGCAGCTTAACTGGGGGCGCGGGATTACGAGAAAAACTGTTTTTT. Its translation: CASSLTGGAGLREKLFF.

This clonotype was seen many times. The gene calls are TRBV5-1 and TRBJ2-1, with D tentatively TRBD2 (5 bases). Looked up from germline, CDR1 is SGHRS and CDR2 is YFSETQ. V shed 1 base and J shed 8 bases, with 10 bases lying between them. The CDR3 is 13 amino acids. The CDR3 spells CASSLRGKDEQFF. The DNA for the CDR3 is TGCGCCAGCAGCTTGAGAGGGAAGGATGAGCAGTTCTTC.

This clonotype turned up a few times. The chain uses TRBV5-4 and TRBJ2-7, with 7 positions matching TRBD2. V was clipped by 0 bases and J by 2 bases; unmatched bases: 2. CDR1 SGHNT and CDR2 YYREEE come from the germline V gene (reference sequence). This CDR3 spans 14 amino acids. Here the CDR3 DNA reads TGTGCCAGCAGCTTGGACGGGGGGACCTACGAGCAGTACGTC. Its protein product is CASSLDGGTYEQYV.

This clonotype was counted only a few times. This rearrangement joins TRBV7-6 to TRBJ2-7, with D perhaps matching TRBD1 (6 bases). Germline V lookup: CDR1 SGHVS, CDR2 FNYEAQ. The V gene lost 5 bases and the J gene lost 6 bases, with 17 bases spanning the gap. This CDR3 has 14 amino acids. The CDR3 bases are TGTGCCAGCAGCAACCGGGACACCCGGGGCGAGCAGTACTTC. This translates into CASSNRDTRGEQYF.

A few counts support this clonotype. This chain uses TRBV20-1 with TRBJ1-1; D ambiguous. Trimming cost V 0 bases and J 3 bases, with 5 bases left between them. CDR1 DFQATT and CDR2 SNEGSKA come from the germline V gene (reference sequence). This CDR3 is built from 12 residues. The CDR3 bases are TGCAGTGCTAGAGATAAGGACACTGAAGCTTTCTTT. This sequence encodes CSARDKDTEAFF.

This clonotype occurred a few times. This rearrangement joins TRBV2 to TRBJ2-3; maybe TRBD1 (6 bases). The length of the CDR3 is 13 residues. The germline CDR1 and CDR2 sequences are SNHLY and FYNNEI. V lost 5 bases and J lost 4, with 10 bases in between. The CDR3 reads CASSPRTADTQYF. As DNA, the CDR3 is TGTGCCAGCAGTCCTCGGACAGCAGATACGCAGTATTTT.

Only a few counts were recorded for this clonotype. The genes are TRBV20-1 and TRBJ2-3, with 10 bases fitting TRBD2. Germline V lookup: CDR1 DFQATT, CDR2 SNEGSKA (reference sequence). The CDR3 length is 16 residues. V gave up 0 bases and J gave up 2 bases; unmatched junction bases: 5. The CDR3 DNA is TGCAGTGCTAGAGATTTGCTAGCGGGGGCCACAGATACGCAGTATTTT. Amino acid sequence: CSARDLLAGATDTQYF.

The chain is built from TRBV27 and TRBJ2-1, with D maybe TRBD2 (5 bases). Between the trimmed V and J ends, which lost 4 bases and 7 bases, there was a span of 8 bases. The CDR3 is 12 residues long. Germline lookup yields CDR1 MNHEY and CDR2 SMNVEV (reference sequence). This CDR3 is CASSSSWNEQFF. CDR3 bases: TGTGCCAGCAGTTCTAGCTGGAATGAGCAGTTCTTC.

This clonotype was observed many times. The V gene is TRBV20-1, the J gene TRBJ2-7; the D gene could be TRBD1 or TRBD2 (5 bases each). The V end was cut by 6 bases, the J end by 5 bases, with 23 bases between. Per the germline V gene, CDR1 is DFQATT and CDR2 is SNEGSKA (reference sequence). The CDR3 is 15 residues long. The CDR3 region is CSAHRQGTGSDEQYF. Written as DNA, the CDR3 is TGCAGTGCCCACCGCCAGGGTACGGGATCGGACGAGCAGTACTTC.

This clonotype was found many times. The chain has TRBV5-1 and TRBJ2-1; 7 nucleotides agree with TRBD1. With 0 bases clipped from V and 2 bases from J, the junction kept 2 bases outside the gene matches. Germline CDR1 reads SGHRS; CDR2 reads YFSETQ. The CDR3 has 15 amino acids. Written as DNA, the CDR3 is TGCGCCAGCAGCTTGGGGGGACAGACCTACAATGAGCAGTTCTTC. Its protein product is CASSLGGQTYNEQFF.

This chain connects TRBV5-1 to TRBJ2-2; D is uncertain. V lost 0 bases, J lost 0 bases, and 6 bases lay in between. CDR3 length: 15 residues. Germline loops: CDR1 SGHRS, CDR2 YFSETQ. CDR3 region: CASSLAPANTGELFF. CDR3 in DNA: TGCGCCAGCAGCTTGGCGCCCGCGAACACCGGGGAGCTGTTTTTT.

This clonotype was observed many times. J is TRBJ2-3 and V is TRBV5-6; 7 nucleotides agree with TRBD2. The CDR3 consists of 15 residues. Germline CDR1 reads SGHDT; CDR2 reads YYEEEE. Trimming cost V 4 bases and J 6 bases; bases outside gene matches: 11. The CDR3 loop reads CASSQGLGSRDTQYF. CDR3 DNA sequence: TGTGCCAGCAGCCAAGGACTAGGCAGTAGGGATACGCAGTATTTT.

The gene calls are TRBV4-1 and TRBJ2-5; the D is unclear. CDR3 size: 11 residues. Trimming shortened V by 1 base and J by 7 bases, and 4 bases separated the two germline ends. Germline CDR1 and CDR2: MGHRA and YSYEKL. The CDR3 loop is CASSQGRTQYF. The DNA for the CDR3 is TGCGCCAGCAGCCAAGGGCGGACCCAGTACTTC.

The chain couples TRBV19 to TRBJ1-2; 9 nucleotides agree with TRBD1. The CDR3 sequence is 14 residues long. Germline CDR1 LNHDA, CDR2 SQIVND (reference sequence). After removal of 9 bases from V and 5 bases from J, the junction contained 10 bases not matched to a gene. In DNA, the CDR3 is TGTGCCAGCCGACGGCTAGGACAGGGGTATGGCTACACCTTC. It codes for CASRRLGQGYGYTF.

This chain uses TRBV2 with TRBJ2-3; 11 bases are shared with TRBD2. The V segment lost 1 base and the J segment 0 bases; nucleotides outside the gene matches: 6. Germline assignment: CDR1 SNHLY and CDR2 FYNNEI. This CDR3 contains 18 residues. The CDR3 coding sequence is TGTGCCAGCAGTGAAGGCCTAGCGGGGGGCCACAGCACAGATACGCAGTATTTT. This codes for CASSEGLAGGHSTDTQYF.

This sequence joins TRBV19 and TRBJ1-1; D gene ambiguous. V was pared by 3 bases and J by 3 bases, with 8 bases between. The CDR3 covers 13 residues. Germline CDR1 reads LNHDA; CDR2 reads SQIVND (reference sequence). The CDR3: CASSIDTYTEAFF. The CDR3 nucleotides read TGTGCCAGTAGTATCGACACCTACACTGAAGCTTTCTTT. The complete variable domain, with remaining parts taken from reference TRBV19 and TRBJ1-1, reads DGGITQSPKYLFRKEGQNVTLSCEQNLNHDAMYWYRQDPGQGLRLIYYSQIVNDFQKGDIAEGYSVSREKKESFPLTVTSAQKNPTAFYLCASSIDTYTEAFFGQGTRLTVV.

The CDR3 spells CASSRGTGKYNEQFF. The CDR3 nucleotides read TGTGCCAGCTCCCGCGGGACAGGGAAATACAATGAGCAGTTCTTC. This chain joins TRBV18 and TRBJ2-1, with 9 bases identical to TRBD1. V lost 6 bases, J lost 4 bases, and 7 bases stayed unmatched. The CDR3 extends over 15 amino acids. Germline CDR1 is KGHSH and CDR2 is LQKENI. Looking up the rest from reference TRBV18 and TRBJ2-1 gives the full variable domain: NAGVMQNPRHLVRRRGQEARLRCSPMKGHSHVYWYRQLPEEGLKFMVYLQKENIIDESGMPKERFSAEFPKEGPSILRIQQVVRGDSAAYFCASSRGTGKYNEQFFGPGTRLTVL.

The chain links TRBV6-2 or TRBV6-3 to TRBJ2-7, with D perhaps given as TRBD1 or TRBD2 (5 bases each). Germline V CDR1 and CDR2: MNHEY, SVGEGT. The CDR3 contains 16 residues. Trimming cost V 7 bases and J 1 base, with 20 bases left between them. CDR3 sequence reads: CASTNYRGEGSYEQYF. As DNA, the CDR3 is TGTGCCAGCACAAACTATAGGGGAGAAGGGTCCTACGAGCAGTACTTC.

The gene calls are TRBV11-2 and TRBJ2-7; D may correspond to TRBD1 or TRBD2 (5 bases each). Germline values: CDR1 SGHAT, CDR2 FQNNGV. V was pared by 0 bases and J by 2 bases, with 11 bases between. There are 15 residues in the CDR3. The chain's CDR3 is CASSLDPTGPYEQYF. The CDR3 DNA reads as TGTGCCAGCAGCTTAGATCCGACGGGACCCTACGAGCAGTACTTC.

For this clonotype: A much larger clone sits a single nucleotide away, making a read error possible. The chain recombines TRBV29-1 with TRBJ2-3; D is possibly TRBD1 or TRBD2 (6 bases each). Trimming pared 5 bases from V and 4 bases from J, leaving 13 bases between. The length of the CDR3 is 13 residues. Germline V lookup: CDR1 SQVTM, CDR2 ANQGSEA. CDR3 coding DNA: TGCAGCGTTTCCAGGGGCGGGGCAGATACGCAGTATTTT. Its protein is CSVSRGGADTQYF.

Ten or more counts support this clonotype. The J gene is TRBJ2-2, the V gene TRBV29-1; D gene unclear. Germline assignment: CDR1 SQVTM and CDR2 ANQGSEA. The CDR3 is made up of 14 amino acids. Trimming shortened V by 4 bases and J by 4 bases, and 13 bases separated the two germline ends. The CDR3 nucleotides read TGCAGCGTTGTGGCAGCCCTGGGCACCGGGGAGCTGTTTTTT. This gives the protein CSVVAALGTGELFF.